The 15 T cell receptor beta chains listed next were all sequenced from one sample in a study of blood T cell repertoires in COVID-19. Data came from immunoSEQ multiplex PCR; TCRdb stores just in-frame clones and leaves some out. Of roughly 260,000 clones listed, approximately 83% are singletons. What was sequenced was PBMCs or T cells enriched from blood (not recorded which). Source of these receptors: a woman aged 50 to 65 who had recovered from COVID-19.

The chain recombines TRBV6-6 with TRBJ1-1, with TRBD1 as a possible D gene (6 bases). V lost 5 bases to trimming and J lost 12 bases, with 25 bases between them. This CDR3 has 15 amino acids. Germline loops: CDR1 MNHNY, CDR2 SVGAGI (reference sequence). This CDR3 reads CASSPQQGRSMMTFF. CDR3 nucleotides: TGTGCCAGCAGTCCCCAACAGGGAAGGTCGATGATGACTTTCTTT.

V is TRBV5-1 and J is TRBJ2-1, with 9 bases matching TRBD2. Germline V gene lookup returns CDR1 SGHRS and CDR2 YFSETQ. J was trimmed by 6 bases and V by 4 bases; bases with no gene match: 11. This CDR3 region has 16 residues. CDR3: CASSMGASGKLNEQFF. The CDR3 DNA reads as TGCGCCAGCAGCATGGGGGCTAGCGGGAAACTCAATGAGCAGTTCTTC.

The V and J genes are TRBV5-6 and TRBJ1-2, with a tentative D call TRBD1 (6 bases). From germline, CDR1 is SGHDT and CDR2 YYEEEE. The V end lost 0 bases, the J end lost 8 bases, and 14 bases lay between the germline ends. This CDR3 has 14 residues. CDR3 sequence: CASSLVSTGLGYTF. The CDR3 DNA follows: TGTGCCAGCAGCTTGGTCTCTACAGGGTTGGGCTACACCTTC.

In its sample, this clone was seen once. The V call is TRBV5-1, the J call TRBJ2-6; TRBD1 might be the D (6 bases). Germline CDR1 SGHRS, CDR2 YFSETQ. V was shortened by 3 bases and J by 0 bases, with 10 bases between the two germline ends. The CDR3 extends over 16 amino acids. The CDR3 region is CASSSGTISGANVLTF. In DNA, the CDR3 is TGCGCCAGCAGCTCCGGGACAATCTCTGGGGCCAACGTCCTGACTTTC.

This clone turned up a few times. V and J are TRBV19 and TRBJ2-1; 9 nucleotides line up with TRBD2. Germline values: CDR1 LNHDA, CDR2 SQIVND (reference sequence). J lost 9 bases, V lost 6 bases, and 18 bases had no gene match. The CDR3 is 17 residues long. CDR3 nucleotide sequence: TGTGCCAGTAGATCCTCTGAAGGTCTAGCGGGAACGGGTGAGCAGTTCTTC. Translation: CASRSSEGLAGTGEQFF.

This clone has just a few counts. The chain uses TRBV28 and TRBJ1-2; TRBD1 matches 7 bases. The CDR3 has 14 residues. Germline lookup yields CDR1 MDHEN and CDR2 SYDVKM. The junction had 12 bases not matched to a gene; V was cut back by 6 bases and J by 8 bases. The CDR3 is CASSAGTATWGYTF. DNA of the CDR3: TGTGCCAGCAGCGCCGGGACAGCCACTTGGGGCTACACCTTC.

There are a few counts of this clone. This chain connects TRBV5-1 to TRBJ1-2; 9 bases align to TRBD1. CDR1 and CDR2 from the germline V gene are SGHRS and YFSETQ. J gave up 4 bases and V 4 bases, and 2 bases lay outside the gene matches. This CDR3 spans 13 amino acids. This chain's CDR3 is CASSPGQGYGYTF. The CDR3 DNA is TGCGCCAGCAGCCCGGGACAGGGCTATGGCTACACCTTC.

The CDR3 sequence is CASTPGVTNQETQYF. The CDR3 DNA reads as TGTGCCAGCACTCCGGGAGTTACTAACCAAGAGACCCAGTACTTC. The rearrangement links TRBV5-8 to TRBJ2-5; the D gene is possibly TRBD2 (6 bases). Germline CDR1 is SGHTS and CDR2 is YDEGEE. The CDR3 consists of 15 residues. V gave up 6 bases and J gave up 0 bases, with 15 bases separating them.

The chain couples TRBV19 to TRBJ2-1, with 10 bases lining up with TRBD2. Germline V gene lookup returns CDR1 LNHDA and CDR2 SQIVND (reference sequence). The CDR3 has 15 residues. V shed 6 bases, J shed 4 bases, and the junction held 6 bases outside the gene matches. CDR3 bases: TGTGCCAGTAGAGCAGCGGGAGGGGGTTACAATGAGCAGTTCTTC. It is translated as CASRAAGGGYNEQFF.

Concerning this clone itself: Other DNA sequences of this sample code for an identical CDR3. The chain has TRBV5-1 and TRBJ2-1; 10 bases match TRBD2. V shed 4 bases and J 1 base; nucleotides not matched to a gene: 2. The CDR3 consists of 15 residues. CDR1 and CDR2 from the germline V gene are SGHRS and YFSETQ. The DNA of the CDR3 is TGCGCCAGCAGCCAAGCGGGAGGGTCCTACAATGAGCAGTTCTTC. Amino acids: CASSQAGGSYNEQFF.

The chain carries TRBV18 and TRBJ2-7; the match to TRBD2 covers 8 bases. CDR1 KGHSH and CDR2 LQKENI come from the germline V gene. Trimming at V came to 3 bases and at J to 3 bases, leaving 7 bases not matched to a gene. CDR3 length equals 15 residues. The CDR3: CASSPPASGFYEQYF. For the CDR3, the DNA is TGTGCCAGCTCACCTCCGGCTAGCGGGTTCTACGAGCAGTACTTC.

The CDR3 DNA reads TGTGCCAGCAGCCAAGTAACAGGGCCCTGGGGCTACACCTTC. This translates into CASSQVTGPWGYTF. The rearrangement links TRBV3-1 (or the pseudogene TRBV3-2) to TRBJ1-2; perhaps TRBD1 as D (6 bases). V was clipped by 1 base and J by 8 bases, with 14 bases between them. CDR3 size: 14 residues. Germline V gene sequence: CDR1 LGHDT, CDR2 YNNKEL (reference sequence).

The chain has TRBV5-8 and TRBJ1-5, with D hard to call. The germline V and J ends were trimmed by 4 bases and 0 bases, with 14 bases remaining between them. The CDR3 is made up of 16 amino acids. Germline V lookup: CDR1 SGHTS, CDR2 YDEGEE. The CDR3 protein is CASSRRGAGSNQPQHF. CDR3 nucleotide sequence: TGTGCCAGCAGCCGCCGAGGAGCGGGTAGCAATCAGCCCCAGCATTTT.

The CDR3 loop is CASSAGGTGGETQYF. CDR3 coding DNA: TGTGCCAGCAGCGCGGGTGGGACAGGGGGAGAGACCCAGTACTTC. V gene TRBV9 combines with J gene TRBJ2-5, with 11 bases identical to TRBD1. Germline-derived CDR1 and CDR2 are SGDLS and YYNGEE. The CDR3 has 15 amino acids. Trimming at V came to 3 bases and at J to 4 bases, leaving 5 bases not matched to a gene.

The chain recombines TRBV10-3 with TRBJ1-5; D might be TRBD1 (6 bases). Germline-derived CDR1 and CDR2 are ENHRY and SYGVKD. CDR3 size: 17 residues. Trimming took off 2 bases at V and 1 base at J, with 15 bases between the two ends. The CDR3 DNA sequence: TGTGCCATCAGTGAGGGAGGGGGGGGAGCGAGCAATCAGCCCCAGCATTTT. Amino acids: CAISEGGGGASNQPQHF.